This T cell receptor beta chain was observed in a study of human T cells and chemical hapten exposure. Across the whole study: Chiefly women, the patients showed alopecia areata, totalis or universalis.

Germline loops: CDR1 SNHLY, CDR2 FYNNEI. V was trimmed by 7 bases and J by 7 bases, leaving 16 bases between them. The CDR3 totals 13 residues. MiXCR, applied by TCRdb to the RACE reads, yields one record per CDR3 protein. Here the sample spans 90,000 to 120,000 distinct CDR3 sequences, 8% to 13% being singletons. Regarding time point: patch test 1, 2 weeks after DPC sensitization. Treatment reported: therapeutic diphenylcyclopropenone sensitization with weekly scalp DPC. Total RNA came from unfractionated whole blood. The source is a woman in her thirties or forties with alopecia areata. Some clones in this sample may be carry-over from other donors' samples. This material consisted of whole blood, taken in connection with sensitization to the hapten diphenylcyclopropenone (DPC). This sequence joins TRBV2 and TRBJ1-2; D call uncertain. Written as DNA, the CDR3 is TGTGCCAGCAAGGAGGGCACCCCGGGTGGCTACACCTTC. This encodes CASKEGTPGGYTF.